These 4 T cell receptor beta chains came from one sample sequenced in a study of blood T cell repertoires in COVID-19. Repertoires were generated with immunoSEQ multiplex PCR, while TCRdb's copy carries only in-frame clones and drops some. The sample holds about 350,000 clones, more than 70% seen once. What was sequenced was peripheral blood. The receptors were sampled from a woman aged 55 to 70 with COVID-19, enrolled during active disease.

With respect to this clone: The sample holds other DNA sequences that translate to the same CDR3. The V gene is TRBV7-3, the J gene TRBJ2-2, with D perhaps matching TRBD1 (5 bases). Trimming took off 5 bases at V and 1 base at J, with 8 bases between the two ends. The germline CDR1 and CDR2 sequences are SGHTA and FQGTGA. The CDR3 is 14 amino acids. In nucleotides, the CDR3 is TGTGCCAGCAGCCTGGGGCGGAACACCGGGGAGCTGTTTTTT. Translation gives CASSLGRNTGELFF.

The chain has TRBV7-8 and TRBJ2-2; D not resolved. The CDR3 sequence is 14 residues long. CDR1 and CDR2 from the germline V gene are SGHVS and FQNEAQ. The V end was cut by 3 bases, the J end by 3 bases, with 8 bases between. This CDR3 reads CASSFRTDTGELFF. CDR3 DNA sequence: TGTGCCAGCAGCTTTAGAACAGACACCGGGGAGCTGTTTTTT.

The CDR3 loop is CAWSRGYEQYF. The DNA of the CDR3 is TGTGCCTGGAGTCGAGGGTACGAGCAGTACTTC. J is TRBJ2-7 and V is TRBV30; D possibly corresponds to TRBD2 (5 bases). V was clipped by 2 bases and J by 4 bases, with 6 bases between them. The V gene's germline CDR1 is GTSNPN and CDR2 SVGIG (reference sequence). The CDR3 runs to 11 residues.

The chain uses TRBV5-1 and TRBJ1-4; possible D gene TRBD1, 6 bases. Trimming took off 6 bases at V and 4 bases at J, with 13 bases between the two ends. The CDR3 has 14 amino acids. Per germline, CDR1 SGHRS and CDR2 YFSETQ. CDR3 bases: TGCGCCAGCAACCAAGGGGGGGTTAATGAAAAACTGTTTTTT. Its protein is CASNQGGVNEKLFF.